The 22 T cell receptor beta chains below come from one sample, sequenced in a study of T cell changes during pregnancy in multiple sclerosis. Data came from immunoSEQ multiplex PCR; TCRdb stores just in-frame clones and leaves some out. The sample shows 13,000 or so clones, approximately 95% of them seen only once. The material was peripheral blood, obtained in the second trimester of pregnancy. Source of these receptors: a female donor in good health, enrolled as a control in a pregnancy study.

J is TRBJ2-3 and V is TRBV5-6; 12 positions match TRBD2. The CDR3 runs 16 residues. Germline CDR1 reads SGHDT; CDR2 reads YYEEEE. Trimming took 4 bases from V and 5 from J; bases not matched to a gene: 8. CDR3 in amino acids: CASSPLAGGKGDTQYF. The CDR3 nucleotides read TGTGCCAGCAGCCCCCTAGCGGGAGGGAAGGGAGATACGCAGTATTTT.

The rearrangement links TRBV2 to TRBJ2-1; 10 positions agree with TRBD2. The CDR3 covers 14 residues. Per the germline V gene, CDR1 is SNHLY and CDR2 is FYNNEI. Unmatched junction bases numbered 4, after V lost 4 bases and J lost 7 bases. The CDR3 loop reads CASSAGLALNEQFF. Written as DNA, the CDR3 is TGTGCCAGCAGTGCGGGACTAGCGTTAAATGAGCAGTTCTTC.

The chain is built from TRBV7-3 and TRBJ2-3; 11 bases fit TRBD2. From germline, CDR1 is SGHTA and CDR2 FQGTGA. The CDR3 has 16 residues. V shed 5 bases, J shed 4 bases, and the junction held 8 bases outside the gene matches. This CDR3 is CASSPLSGGVADTQYF. The CDR3, as DNA: TGTGCCAGCAGCCCCCTTAGCGGGGGGGTTGCAGATACGCAGTATTTT. The full variable domain, with the rest looked up from reference TRBV7-3 and TRBJ2-3, is GAGVSQTPSNKVTEKGKYVELRCDPISGHTALYWYRQSLGQGPEFLIYFQGTGAADDSGLPNDRFFAVRPEGSVSTLKIQRTERGDSAVYLCASSPLSGGVADTQYFGPGTRLTVL.

This chain joins TRBV9 and TRBJ2-2, with no clear D. The V end lost 0 bases, the J end lost 5 bases, and 11 bases lay between the germline ends. The CDR3 has 15 amino acids. The V gene's germline CDR1 is SGDLS and CDR2 YYNGEE. DNA of the CDR3: TGTGCCAGCAGCGTAGAAAGCACCATAACCGGGGAGCTGTTTTTT. This gives the protein CASSVESTITGELFF.

The chain links TRBV28 to TRBJ1-1, with TRBD1 identical over 8 bases. The CDR3 totals 16 residues. CDR1 is MDHEN and CDR2 is SYDVKM in the germline V gene. The trim removed 8 bases at V and 3 bases at J, leaving 14 bases unmatched. This CDR3 is CASLSPGQVLYTEAFF. The CDR3 nucleotides read TGTGCCAGCCTTTCCCCGGGACAGGTACTCTACACTGAAGCTTTCTTT.

V gene TRBV5-1 combines with J gene TRBJ1-2; D may be TRBD1 (5 bases). V dropped 0 bases and J dropped 5 bases, with 8 bases sitting between them. The CDR3 is 13 amino acids. Germline CDR1 is SGHRS and CDR2 is YFSETQ. The CDR3 loop reads CASSLEAGYGYTF. In nucleotides, the CDR3 is TGCGCCAGCAGCTTGGAGGCAGGGTATGGCTACACCTTC.

The CDR3 loop reads CASRPRDRITGELFF. CDR3 coding DNA: TGTGCCAGCAGACCCCGGGACAGGATCACCGGGGAGCTGTTTTTT. The chain employs TRBV28 and TRBJ2-2, with 8 bases identical to TRBD1. Germline assignment: CDR1 MDHEN and CDR2 SYDVKM. The CDR3 contains 15 residues. The ends lost 6 bases at V and 4 bases at J; junction bases unmatched: 7. Based on the CDR3 plus reference TRBV28 and TRBJ2-2, the full variable domain is DVKVTQSSRYLVKRTGEKVFLECVQDMDHENMFWYRQDPGLGLRLIYFSYDVKMKEKGDIPEGYSVSREKKERFSLILESASTNQTSMYLCASRPRDRITGELFFGEGSRLTVL.

The V and J genes are TRBV7-2 and TRBJ2-7; 7 bases are shared with TRBD2. Germline trimming cut 4 bases from V and 2 bases from J; bases unmatched to any gene: 14. The CDR3 length is 17 residues. The V gene's germline CDR1 is SGHTA and CDR2 FQGNSA. This CDR3 reads CASSSPPAASGPYEQYF. DNA of the CDR3: TGTGCCAGCAGCTCCCCACCAGCCGCTAGCGGTCCCTACGAGCAGTACTTC.

The chain couples TRBV29-1 to TRBJ2-2; tentative D call: TRBD1 (5 bases). There are 14 residues in the CDR3. The germline V gene has CDR1 SQVTM and CDR2 ANQGSEA. Trimming removed 5 bases from V and 3 bases from J, with 13 bases in between. The CDR3 loop reads CSVSKFRDTGELFF. CDR3 sequence (DNA): TGCAGCGTTAGTAAATTCAGGGACACCGGGGAGCTGTTTTTT.

The chain employs TRBV18 and TRBJ1-5; TRBD1 matches at 8 bases. This CDR3 comprises 17 residues. Germline V gene data show CDR1 as KGHSH and CDR2 as LQKENI. J lost 9 bases, V lost 1 base, and 14 bases had no gene match. CDR3 coding DNA: TGTGCCAGCTCACCACTACCCGTCGATCAGGGGGCCCTGCCCCAGCATTTT. The encoded protein is CASSPLPVDQGALPQHF.

The J gene is TRBJ1-4, the V gene TRBV30, with 9 bases matching TRBD1. V shed 5 bases, J shed 1 base, and the junction held 8 bases outside the gene matches. The CDR3 covers 16 residues. CDR1 is GTSNPN and CDR2 is SVGIG in the germline V gene (reference sequence). Here the CDR3 DNA reads TGTGCCTGGCGGGACAGGGAAACAAGAACTAATGAAAAACTGTTTTTT. It encodes CAWRDRETRTNEKLFF.

The CDR3 DNA reads TGTGCCAGTACGGACAGGGTTATTCGTAACACTGAAGCTTTCTTT. Amino acid sequence: CASTDRVIRNTEAFF. The chain recombines TRBV19 with TRBJ1-1; TRBD1 matches 8 bases. V dropped 7 bases and J dropped 2; count of bases not matched to a gene: 9. CDR1 is LNHDA and CDR2 is SQIVND in the germline V gene (reference sequence). This CDR3 is built from 15 residues.

The genes are TRBV18 and TRBJ2-5, with a weak D call TRBD1 (5 bases). The CDR3 length is 15 residues. V was pared by 4 bases and J by 1 base, with 13 bases between. CDR1 and CDR2 (germline): KGHSH, LQKENI. The DNA of the CDR3 is TGTGCCAGCTCACACCGCCAGGGCCTCCAAGAGACCCAGTACTTC. It codes for CASSHRQGLQETQYF.

The rearrangement uses TRBV11-3 and TRBJ2-1; TRBD2 matches at 12 bases. The germline gives CDR1 SGHNT, CDR2 YENEEA. The CDR3 runs 15 residues. The V gene end was trimmed by 2 bases and the J gene end by 7 bases; junction bases not matched to a gene: 3. The CDR3 region has the DNA TGTGCCAGCAGCTTATCTAGCGGGAGGGGAAATGAGCAGTTCTTC. This codes for CASSLSSGRGNEQFF.

The chain joins TRBV30 to TRBJ1-2; possibly TRBD1 for D (6 bases). This CDR3 has 14 residues. Germline CDR1 reads GTSNPN; CDR2 reads SVGIG (reference sequence). V was clipped by 2 bases and J by 4 bases, with 14 bases between them. The CDR3 reads CAWSLGAGAYGYTF. CDR3 in DNA: TGTGCCTGGAGTTTAGGGGCGGGGGCCTATGGCTACACCTTC.

This chain uses TRBV19 with TRBJ1-2, with no clear D. The CDR3 has 15 amino acids. The V end lost 1 base, the J end lost 3 bases, and 12 bases lay between the germline ends. Germline V gene sequence: CDR1 LNHDA, CDR2 SQIVND (reference sequence). This chain's CDR3 is CASSIAPEDYYGYTF. The CDR3 DNA reads as TGTGCCAGTAGTATAGCCCCTGAGGACTACTATGGCTACACCTTC. The variable domain in full, with the rest retrieved from reference TRBV19 and TRBJ1-2, is DGGITQSPKYLFRKEGQNVTLSCEQNLNHDAMYWYRQDPGQGLRLIYYSQIVNDFQKGDIAEGYSVSREKKESFPLTVTSAQKNPTAFYLCASSIAPEDYYGYTFGSGTRLTVV.

The rearrangement links TRBV18 to TRBJ1-5; D is perhaps TRBD1 (6 bases). CDR1 is KGHSH, CDR2 LQKENI, per germline. The CDR3 runs 13 residues. The V end lost 4 bases, the J end lost 4 bases, and 8 bases lay between the germline ends. The chain's CDR3 is CASSRGQNQPQHF. In DNA, the CDR3 is TGTGCCAGCTCACGCGGACAGAATCAGCCCCAGCATTTT.

This chain links TRBV7-2 with TRBJ1-2, with no clear D. Germline CDR1 reads SGHTA; CDR2 reads FQGNSA. The CDR3 is made up of 13 amino acids. V was clipped by 5 bases and J by 6 bases, with 13 bases between them. The CDR3 here is CASSLFPSDGYTF. CDR3 DNA: TGTGCCAGCAGCCTTTTCCCGAGCGATGGCTACACCTTC. Full variable domain (missing parts from reference TRBV7-2 and TRBJ1-2): GAGVSQSPSNKVTEKGKDVELRCDPISGHTALYWYRQSLGQGLEFLIYFQGNSAPDKSGLPSDRFSAERTGGSVSTLTIQRTQQEDSAVYLCASSLFPSDGYTFGSGTRLTVV.

V is TRBV6-1 and J is TRBJ2-3, with TRBD1 as a possible D gene (6 bases). Trimming cost V 5 bases and J 5 bases, with 17 bases left between them. This CDR3 is built from 15 residues. Germline values: CDR1 MNHNS, CDR2 SASEGT. CDR3 bases: TGTGCCAGCAGTAAGGAGGCAGGGGCTGGAGATACGCAGTATTTT. As protein: CASSKEAGAGDTQYF.

The CDR3: CASTFIGGSSYEQYF. The CDR3 DNA follows: TGTGCCAGCACCTTTATTGGAGGTAGCTCCTACGAGCAGTACTTC. The rearrangement links TRBV7-2 to TRBJ2-7, with D tentatively TRBD2 (5 bases). The CDR3 spans 15 residues. CDR1 and CDR2 (germline): SGHTA, FQGNSA. V was cut by 7 bases and J by 0 bases, with 16 bases left in between.

This chain joins TRBV28 and TRBJ2-1; 10 bases agree with TRBD2. J gave up 0 bases and V 5 bases, and 4 bases lay outside the gene matches. Per the germline V gene, CDR1 is MDHEN and CDR2 is SYDVKM. This CDR3 spans 16 amino acids. CDR3 loop: CASSRAGGSSYNEQFF. CDR3 bases: TGTGCCAGCAGTAGAGCGGGAGGGAGCTCCTACAATGAGCAGTTCTTC.

The chain combines TRBV7-9 with TRBJ2-1; 8 bases agree with TRBD2. The CDR3 covers 17 residues. The V and J ends lost 1 base and 3 bases, in that order; junction bases with no gene match: 8. Germline V gene sequence: CDR1 SEHNR, CDR2 FQNEAQ (reference sequence). The CDR3 DNA sequence: TGTGCCAGCAGCTTAGGAGGGAGCGGGAGTATCTACAATGAGCAGTTCTTC. The encoded protein is CASSLGGSGSIYNEQFF.